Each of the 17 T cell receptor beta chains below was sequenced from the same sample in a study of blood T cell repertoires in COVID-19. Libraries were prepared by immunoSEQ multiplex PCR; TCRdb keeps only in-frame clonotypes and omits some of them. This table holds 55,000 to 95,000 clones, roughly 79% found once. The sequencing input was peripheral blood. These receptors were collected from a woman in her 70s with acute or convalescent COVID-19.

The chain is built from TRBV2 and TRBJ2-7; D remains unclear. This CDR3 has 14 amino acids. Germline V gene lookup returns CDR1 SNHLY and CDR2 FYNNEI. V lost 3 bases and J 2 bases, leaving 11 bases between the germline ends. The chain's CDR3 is CASSDGRPPYEQYF. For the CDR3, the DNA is TGTGCCAGCAGTGATGGCAGGCCTCCCTACGAGCAGTACTTC.

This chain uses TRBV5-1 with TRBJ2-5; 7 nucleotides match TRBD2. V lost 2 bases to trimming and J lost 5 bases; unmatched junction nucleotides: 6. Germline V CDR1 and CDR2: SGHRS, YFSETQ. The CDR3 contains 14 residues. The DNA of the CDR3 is TGCGCCAGCAGCTTAGCGCGGGAGAAGGAGACCCAGTACTTC. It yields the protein CASSLAREKETQYF.

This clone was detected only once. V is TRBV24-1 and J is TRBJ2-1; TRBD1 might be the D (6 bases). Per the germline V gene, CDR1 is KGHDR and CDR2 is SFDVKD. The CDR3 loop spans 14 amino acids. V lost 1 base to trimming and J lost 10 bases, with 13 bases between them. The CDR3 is CATSDLGQSREQFF. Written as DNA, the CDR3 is TGTGCCACCAGTGATTTAGGACAGTCCCGCGAGCAGTTCTTC.

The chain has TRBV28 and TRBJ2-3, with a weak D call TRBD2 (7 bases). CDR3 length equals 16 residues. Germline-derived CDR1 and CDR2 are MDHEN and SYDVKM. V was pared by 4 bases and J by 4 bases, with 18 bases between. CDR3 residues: CASSSPTWGGPDTQYF. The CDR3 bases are TGTGCCAGCAGTTCCCCCACGTGGGGGGGGCCAGATACGCAGTATTTT.

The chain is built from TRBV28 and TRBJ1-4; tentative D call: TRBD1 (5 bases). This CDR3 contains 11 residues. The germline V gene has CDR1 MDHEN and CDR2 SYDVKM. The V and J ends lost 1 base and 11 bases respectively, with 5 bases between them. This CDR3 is CASSLSGKLFF. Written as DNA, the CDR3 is TGTGCCAGCAGTTTATCAGGGAAACTGTTTTTT.

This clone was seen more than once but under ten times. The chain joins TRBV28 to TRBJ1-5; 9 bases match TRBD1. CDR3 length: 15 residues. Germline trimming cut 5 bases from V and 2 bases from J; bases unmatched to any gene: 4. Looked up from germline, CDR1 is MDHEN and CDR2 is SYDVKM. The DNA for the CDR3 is TGTGCCAGCAGTCGGACAGGGGTTGGCAATCAGCCCCAGCATTTT. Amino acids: CASSRTGVGNQPQHF.

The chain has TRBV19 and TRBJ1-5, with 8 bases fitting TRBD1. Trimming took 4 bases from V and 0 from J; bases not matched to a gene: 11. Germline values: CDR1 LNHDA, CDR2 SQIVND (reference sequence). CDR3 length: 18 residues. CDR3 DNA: TGTGCCAGTAGTACAGCGGACAGGGCCCTAGATAGCAATCAGCCCCAGCATTTT. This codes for CASSTADRALDSNQPQHF.

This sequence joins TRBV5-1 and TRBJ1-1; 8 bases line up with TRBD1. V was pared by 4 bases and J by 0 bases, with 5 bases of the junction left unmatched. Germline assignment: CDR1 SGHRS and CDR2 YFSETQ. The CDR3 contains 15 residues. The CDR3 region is CASSPQTGVNTEAFF. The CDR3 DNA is TGCGCCAGCAGCCCCCAGACAGGGGTGAACACTGAAGCTTTCTTT. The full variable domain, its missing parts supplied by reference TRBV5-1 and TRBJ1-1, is KAGVTQTPRYLIKTRGQQVTLSCSPISGHRSVSWYQQTPGQGLQFLFEYFSETQRNKGNFPGRFSGRQFSNSRSEMNVSTLELGDSALYLCASSPQTGVNTEAFFGQGTRLTVV.

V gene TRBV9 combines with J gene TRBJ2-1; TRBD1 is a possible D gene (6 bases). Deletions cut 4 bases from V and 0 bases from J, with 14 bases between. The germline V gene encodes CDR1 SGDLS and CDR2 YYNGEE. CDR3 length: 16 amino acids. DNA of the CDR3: TGTGCCAGCAGCCCCCAGGGGCGGAGCTCCTACAATGAGCAGTTCTTC. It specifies CASSPQGRSSYNEQFF.

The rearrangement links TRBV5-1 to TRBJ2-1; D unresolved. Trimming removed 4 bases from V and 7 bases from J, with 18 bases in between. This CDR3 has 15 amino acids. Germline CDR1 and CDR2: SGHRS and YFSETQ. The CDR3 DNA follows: TGCGCCAGCAGCCCGCTTTTTGGGCCCCGAAATGAGCAGTTCTTC. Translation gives CASSPLFGPRNEQFF.

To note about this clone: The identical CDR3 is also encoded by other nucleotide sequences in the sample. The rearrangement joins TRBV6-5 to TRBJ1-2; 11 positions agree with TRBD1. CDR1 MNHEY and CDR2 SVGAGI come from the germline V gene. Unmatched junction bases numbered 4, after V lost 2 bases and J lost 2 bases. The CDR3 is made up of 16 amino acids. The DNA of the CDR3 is TGTGCCAGCAGTTACATAAGGACAGGGGGCAACTATGGCTACACCTTC. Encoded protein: CASSYIRTGGNYGYTF.

The CDR3 DNA follows: TGTGCCAGCAAATGGAGCCAGCGAGTAGACGGCTACACCTTC. The encoded protein is CASKWSQRVDGYTF. This sequence joins TRBV2 and TRBJ1-2; D unresolved. V lost 7 bases to trimming and J lost 8 bases, with 20 bases between them. Germline CDR1 is SNHLY and CDR2 is FYNNEI. The CDR3 sequence is 14 residues long.

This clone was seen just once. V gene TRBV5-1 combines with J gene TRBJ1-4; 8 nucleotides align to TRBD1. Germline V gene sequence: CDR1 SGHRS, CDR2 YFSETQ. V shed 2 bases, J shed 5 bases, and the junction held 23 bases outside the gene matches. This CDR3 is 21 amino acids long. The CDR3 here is CASSFGIGQGANLRPNEKLFF. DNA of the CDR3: TGCGCCAGCAGCTTCGGAATAGGGCAGGGGGCAAATCTCCGACCGAATGAAAAACTGTTTTTT.

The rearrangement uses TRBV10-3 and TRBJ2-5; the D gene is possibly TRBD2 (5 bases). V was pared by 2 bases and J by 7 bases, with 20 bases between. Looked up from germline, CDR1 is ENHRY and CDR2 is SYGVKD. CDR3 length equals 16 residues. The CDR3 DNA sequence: TGTGCCATCAGTGAGGCCCTTCGAGGCAACGGAGGGACCCAGTACTTC. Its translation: CAISEALRGNGGTQYF.

The CDR3 DNA sequence: TGTGCCAGCAGCTTAGGGGGGACTAGCGGGAGGGCGACCGGGGAGCTGTTTTTT. Protein: CASSLGGTSGRATGELFF. The chain recombines TRBV7-2 with TRBJ2-2, with 16 bases that match TRBD2. CDR3 length: 18 amino acids. The V gene end was trimmed by 1 base and the J gene end by 5 bases; junction bases not matched to a gene: 4. Looked up from germline, CDR1 is SGHTA and CDR2 is FQGNSA.

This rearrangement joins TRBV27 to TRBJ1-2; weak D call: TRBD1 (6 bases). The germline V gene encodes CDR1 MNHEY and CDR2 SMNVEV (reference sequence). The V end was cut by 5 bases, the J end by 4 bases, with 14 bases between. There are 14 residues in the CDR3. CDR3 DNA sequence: TGTGCCAGCAGTCCTCCGGGACATAGCTATGGCTACACCTTC. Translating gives CASSPPGHSYGYTF.

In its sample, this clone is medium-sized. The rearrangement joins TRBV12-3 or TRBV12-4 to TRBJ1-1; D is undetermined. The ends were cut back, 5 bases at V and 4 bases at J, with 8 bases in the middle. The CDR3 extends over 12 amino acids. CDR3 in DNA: TGTGCCAGCAGTCCACTTGGCACTGAAGCTTTCTTT. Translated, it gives CASSPLGTEAFF.